This T cell receptor (beta chain) was retrieved from a study of human T cells and chemical hapten exposure. Study overall: A patient group, mainly female, showed alopecia areata, totalis or universalis.

TCRdb analysed the RACE reads with MiXCR anew, one entry per CDR3 protein. The sample has over 75,000 distinct CDR3 sequences, around 7% seen once. The time point: patch test 1, 2 weeks after DPC sensitization. The treatment: therapeutic diphenylcyclopropenone sensitization with weekly scalp DPC. Every donor had alopecia and was 18 to 70 years old; all were suitable for DPC. V lost 6 bases and J 4 bases, leaving 13 bases between the germline ends. There are 14 residues in the CDR3. Source: whole blood, taken in connection with sensitization to the hapten diphenylcyclopropenone (DPC). This sequence joins TRBV12-3 or TRBV12-4 and TRBJ1-5, with D perhaps matching TRBD1 (5 bases). The receptor was isolated from a woman aged 25 to 39 with alopecia areata. Some clones in this sample may be carry-over from other donors' samples. CDR3 sequence (DNA): TGTGCCAGCAGGCAAGGAAAGGGGAATCAGCCCCAGCATTTT. This codes for CASRQGKGNQPQHF.